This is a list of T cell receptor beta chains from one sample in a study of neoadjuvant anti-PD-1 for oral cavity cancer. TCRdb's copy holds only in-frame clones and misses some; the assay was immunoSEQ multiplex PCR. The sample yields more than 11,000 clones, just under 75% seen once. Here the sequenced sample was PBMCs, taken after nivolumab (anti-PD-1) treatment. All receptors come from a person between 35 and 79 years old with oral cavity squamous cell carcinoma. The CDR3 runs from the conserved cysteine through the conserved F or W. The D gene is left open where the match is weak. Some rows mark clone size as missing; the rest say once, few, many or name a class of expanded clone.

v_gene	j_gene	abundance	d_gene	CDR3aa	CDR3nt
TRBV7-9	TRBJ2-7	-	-	CASSHRDRTYEQYF	TGTGCCAGCAGCCATCGGGACCGCACCTACGAGCAGTACTTC
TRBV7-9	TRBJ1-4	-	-	CASSGGVLNEKLFF	TGTGCCAGCAGCGGGGGGGTCTTAAATGAAAAACTGTTTTTT
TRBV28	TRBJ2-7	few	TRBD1	CASSSGQGSYEQYF	TGTGCCAGCAGTTCGGGACAGGGCTCCTACGAGCAGTACTTC
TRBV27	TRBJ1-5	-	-	CASSLEGFNQPQHF	TGTGCCAGCAGTTTAGAAGGGTTCAATCAGCCCCAGCATTTT
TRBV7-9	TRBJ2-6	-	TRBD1	CASGTWDRLPGSGANVLTF	TGTGCCAGCGGAACTTGGGACAGGCTCCCCGGCTCTGGGGCCAACGTCCTGACTTTC
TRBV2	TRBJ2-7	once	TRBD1	CASSRDSSYEQYF	TGTGCCAGCAGTCGGGACAGCTCCTACGAGCAGTACTTC
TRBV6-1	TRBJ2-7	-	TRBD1	CASSLGQGYEQYF	TGTGCCAGCAGCCTAGGACAGGGCTACGAGCAGTACTTC
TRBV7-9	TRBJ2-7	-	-	CASMGQGGYEQYF	TGTGCCAGCATGGGCCAGGGAGGCTACGAGCAGTACTTC
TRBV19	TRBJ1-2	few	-	CASSIDFGDRYGYTF	TGTGCCAGTAGTATAGACTTTGGTGACCGCTATGGCTACACCTTC
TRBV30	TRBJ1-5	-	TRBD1	CAWSERTGGNQPQHF	TGTGCCTGGAGTGAAAGGACAGGGGGAAATCAGCCCCAGCATTTT
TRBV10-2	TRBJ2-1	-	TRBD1	CASSLDGTGDNEQFF	TGCGCCAGCAGTCTAGACGGGACAGGGGACAATGAGCAGTTCTTC
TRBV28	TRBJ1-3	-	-	CASRSLGGFSGNTIYF	TGTGCCAGCAGATCCCTTGGCGGCTTTTCTGGAAACACCATATATTTT
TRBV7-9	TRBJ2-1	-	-	CASSLGSQGYEQFF	TGTGCCAGCAGCTTAGGATCACAGGGCTATGAGCAGTTCTTC
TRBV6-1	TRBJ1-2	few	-	CASSDPFTGNYGYTF	TGTGCCAGCAGTGATCCTTTTACAGGGAACTATGGCTACACCTTC
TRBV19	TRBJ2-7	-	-	CASSLRDSSYEQYF	TGTGCCAGTAGTTTGCGGGACAGCTCCTACGAGCAGTACTTC
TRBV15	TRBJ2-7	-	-	CATSRDPHEGQYF	TGTGCCACCAGCAGAGATCCCCACGAGGGGCAGTACTTC
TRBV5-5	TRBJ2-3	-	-	CASSLKWDTQYF	TGTGCCAGCAGCTTAAAATGGGATACGCAGTATTTT
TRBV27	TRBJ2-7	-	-	CASRLGHLYEQYF	TGTGCCAGCAGACTGGGACACTTATACGAGCAGTACTTC
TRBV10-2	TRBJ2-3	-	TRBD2	CASSEPTGLDVTQYF	TGCGCCAGCAGTGAGCCAACGGGACTAGACGTTACGCAGTATTTT
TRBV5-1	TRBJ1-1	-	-	CASSLDDTEAFF	TGCGCCAGCAGCTTAGACGACACTGAAGCTTTCTTT
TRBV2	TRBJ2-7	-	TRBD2	CASSERGRVYEQYF	TGTGCCAGCAGTGAACGCGGGAGGGTCTACGAGCAGTACTTC
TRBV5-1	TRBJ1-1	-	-	CASSSGTSSTEAFF	TGCGCCAGCAGCTCCGGGACCTCTTCCACTGAAGCTTTCTTT
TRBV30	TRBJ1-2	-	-	CAWSVSYGYTF	TGTGCCTGGAGTGTGTCCTATGGCTACACCTTC
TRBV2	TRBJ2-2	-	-	CASRGDANTGELFF	TGTGCCAGCAGGGGTGACGCGAACACCGGGGAGCTGTTTTTT
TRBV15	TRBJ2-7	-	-	CATSWVARGYEQYF	TGTGCCACCAGCTGGGTAGCCAGGGGCTACGAGCAGTACTTC
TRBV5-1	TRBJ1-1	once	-	CASSLDWGGGTEAFF	TGCGCCAGCAGCTTGGATTGGGGAGGGGGCACTGAAGCTTTCTTT
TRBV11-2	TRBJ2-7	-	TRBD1	CASSIGTGLYEQYF	TGTGCCAGCAGCATCGGGACAGGGCTCTACGAGCAGTACTTC
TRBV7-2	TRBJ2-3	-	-	CASSLEVGLFTDTQYF	TGTGCCAGCAGCTTAGAGGTGGGACTCTTCACAGATACGCAGTATTTT
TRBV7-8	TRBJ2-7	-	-	CASSLGGPYEQYF	TGTGCCAGCAGCTTAGGCGGTCCCTACGAGCAGTACTTC
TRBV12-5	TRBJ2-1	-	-	CASGSSREDNEQFF	TGTGCTAGTGGTTCCTCGAGGGAGGACAATGAGCAGTTCTTC
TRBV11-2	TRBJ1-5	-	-	CASSQQDGPQHF	TGTGCCAGCAGCCAACAAGACGGGCCCCAGCATTTT
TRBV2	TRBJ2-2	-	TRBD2	CASRPGTSGSNTGELFF	TGTGCCAGCAGACCCGGGACTAGCGGAAGCAACACCGGGGAGCTGTTTTTT
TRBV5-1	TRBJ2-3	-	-	CASSLGHNTDTQYF	TGCGCCAGCAGCTTGGGACATAACACAGATACGCAGTATTTT
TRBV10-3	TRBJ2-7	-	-	CAISEQDYEQYF	TGTGCCATCAGCGAACAGGATTACGAGCAGTACTTC
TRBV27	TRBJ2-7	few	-	CASSTRTGGLFYEQYF	TGTGCCAGCAGTACCAGGACTGGGGGACTTTTCTACGAGCAGTACTTC
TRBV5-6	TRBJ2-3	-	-	CASSLQDTQYF	TGTGCCAGCAGCTTGCAAGATACGCAGTATTTT
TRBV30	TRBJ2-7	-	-	CACKGKVYEQYF	TGTGCCTGCAAGGGAAAGGTCTACGAGCAGTACTTC
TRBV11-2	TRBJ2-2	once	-	CASSLGVTGELFF	TGTGCCAGCAGCTTAGGGGTAACCGGGGAGCTGTTTTTT
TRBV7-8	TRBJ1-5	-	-	CASSSGPSGASNQPQHF	TGTGCCAGCAGCTCCGGACCGTCTGGGGCCAGCAATCAGCCCCAGCATTTT
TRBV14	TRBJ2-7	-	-	CASSLSAGYTYEQYF	TGTGCCAGCAGCCTATCCGCGGGATACACCTACGAGCAGTACTTC
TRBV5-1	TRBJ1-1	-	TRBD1	CASTLLGQTLNTEAFF	TGCGCCAGCACCCTCCTGGGACAGACCTTGAACACTGAAGCTTTCTTT
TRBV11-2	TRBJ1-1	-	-	CASSFDRRPWQVDTEAFF	TGTGCCAGCAGCTTCGACCGACGCCCGTGGCAAGTGGACACTGAAGCTTTCTTT
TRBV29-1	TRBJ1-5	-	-	CSLGVGQPQHF	TGCAGCTTGGGGGTAGGGCAGCCCCAGCATTTT
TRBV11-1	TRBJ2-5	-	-	CASSLGVREYQETQYF	TGTGCCAGCAGCTTAGGGGTGAGAGAGTACCAAGAGACCCAGTACTTC
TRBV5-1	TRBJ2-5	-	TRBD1	CASSFLQGVEETQYF	TGCGCCAGCAGCTTCCTCCAGGGGGTCGAAGAGACCCAGTACTTC
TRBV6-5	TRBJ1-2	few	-	CASRETNYGYTF	TGTGCCAGCAGGGAGACCAACTATGGCTACACCTTC
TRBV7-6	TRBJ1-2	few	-	CASSPSVVENYGYTF	TGTGCCAGCAGCCCTTCCGTGGTGGAGAACTATGGCTACACCTTC
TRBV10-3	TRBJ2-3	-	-	CAIQASLFSTDTQYF	TGTGCCATCCAGGCTAGCCTCTTTAGCACAGATACGCAGTATTTT
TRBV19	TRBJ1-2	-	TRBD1	CASRESRGSYGYTF	TGTGCCAGTAGGGAGAGCAGGGGGAGCTATGGCTACACCTTC
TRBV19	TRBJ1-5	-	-	CASSPTAGRGGQPQHF	TGTGCCAGTAGTCCAACGGCCGGCAGGGGCGGTCAGCCCCAGCATTTT
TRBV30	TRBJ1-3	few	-	CAWSPWDISGNTIYF	TGTGCCTGGAGCCCCTGGGACATCTCTGGAAACACCATATATTTT
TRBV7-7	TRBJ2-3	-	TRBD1	CASSLSTGDTDTQYF	TGTGCTAGCAGCTTAAGCACAGGGGACACAGATACGCAGTATTTT
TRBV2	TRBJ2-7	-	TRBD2	CASTILTSGPMGEQYF	TGTGCCAGCACTATACTGACTAGCGGCCCTATGGGGGAGCAGTACTTC
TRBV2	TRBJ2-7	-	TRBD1	CASSADRETYEQYF	TGTGCCAGCAGTGCTGACAGGGAGACCTACGAGCAGTACTTC
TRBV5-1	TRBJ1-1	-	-	CASSPEEDKPNTEAFF	TGCGCCAGCAGCCCGGAAGAAGACAAGCCGAACACTGAAGCTTTCTTT
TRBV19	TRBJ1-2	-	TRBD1	CASSRQGSANYGYTF	TGTGCCAGTAGCCGACAGGGGTCAGCTAACTATGGCTACACCTTC
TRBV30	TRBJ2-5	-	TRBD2	CAGTSGNQETQYF	TGTGCCGGGACTAGCGGGAACCAAGAGACCCAGTACTTC
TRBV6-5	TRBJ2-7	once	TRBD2	CASRGGGSYEQYF	TGTGCCAGCCGGGGGGGCGGTTCCTACGAGCAGTACTTC
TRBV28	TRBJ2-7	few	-	CASSRRQGANEQYF	TGTGCCAGCAGTCGGCGGCAGGGAGCCAACGAGCAGTACTTC